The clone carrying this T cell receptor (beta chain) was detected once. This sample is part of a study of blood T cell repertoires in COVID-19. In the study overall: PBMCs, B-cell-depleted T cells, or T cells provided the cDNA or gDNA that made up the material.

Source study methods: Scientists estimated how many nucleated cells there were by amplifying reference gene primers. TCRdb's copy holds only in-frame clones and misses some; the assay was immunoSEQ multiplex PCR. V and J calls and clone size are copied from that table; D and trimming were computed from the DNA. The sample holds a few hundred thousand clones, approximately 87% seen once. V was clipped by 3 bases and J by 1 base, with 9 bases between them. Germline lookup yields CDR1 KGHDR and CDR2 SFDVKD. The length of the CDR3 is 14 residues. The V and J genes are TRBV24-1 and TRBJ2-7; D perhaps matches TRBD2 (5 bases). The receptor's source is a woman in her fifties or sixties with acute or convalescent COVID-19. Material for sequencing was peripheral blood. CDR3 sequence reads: CATSDPRGSYEQYF. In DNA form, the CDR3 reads TGTGCCACCAGTGATCCTCGGGGATCCTACGAGCAGTACTTC.